This T cell receptor (beta chain) was captured by sequencing in a study of cytomegalovirus exposure and HLA in healthy donors. The PCR had 60 Vbeta and 13 Jbeta primers. The protocol was immunoSEQ multiplex PCR, while the TCRdb copy is restricted to in-frame clones and leaves out a portion. Seen here are approximately 150,000 clones, roughly 78% observed once, and the top ten hold about 2.9%. The V and J ends lost 10 bases and 4 bases, in that order; junction bases with no gene match: 15. Per germline, CDR1 SNHLY and CDR2 FYNNEI. The CDR3 has 15 residues. Material for sequencing was PBMCs. The chain recombines TRBV2 with TRBJ2-7, with 8 bases fitting TRBD2. This TCR was sampled from a female donor in good health and CMV-seronegative. CDR3 in DNA: TGTGCCAACTCCCCCCCCAGCGGGAGAGGTTACGAGCAGTACTTC. Translated: CANSPPSGRGYEQYF.